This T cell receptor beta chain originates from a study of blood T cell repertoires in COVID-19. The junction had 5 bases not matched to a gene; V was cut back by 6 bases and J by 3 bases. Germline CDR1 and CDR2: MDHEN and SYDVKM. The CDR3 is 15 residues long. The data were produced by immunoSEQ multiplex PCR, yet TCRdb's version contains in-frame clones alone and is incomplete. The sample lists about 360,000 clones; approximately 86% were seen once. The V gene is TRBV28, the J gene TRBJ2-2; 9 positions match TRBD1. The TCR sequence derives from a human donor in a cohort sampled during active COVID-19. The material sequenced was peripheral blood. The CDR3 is CASSAWDRDTGELFF. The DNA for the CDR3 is TGTGCCAGCAGCGCTTGGGACAGGGACACCGGGGAGCTGTTTTTT.